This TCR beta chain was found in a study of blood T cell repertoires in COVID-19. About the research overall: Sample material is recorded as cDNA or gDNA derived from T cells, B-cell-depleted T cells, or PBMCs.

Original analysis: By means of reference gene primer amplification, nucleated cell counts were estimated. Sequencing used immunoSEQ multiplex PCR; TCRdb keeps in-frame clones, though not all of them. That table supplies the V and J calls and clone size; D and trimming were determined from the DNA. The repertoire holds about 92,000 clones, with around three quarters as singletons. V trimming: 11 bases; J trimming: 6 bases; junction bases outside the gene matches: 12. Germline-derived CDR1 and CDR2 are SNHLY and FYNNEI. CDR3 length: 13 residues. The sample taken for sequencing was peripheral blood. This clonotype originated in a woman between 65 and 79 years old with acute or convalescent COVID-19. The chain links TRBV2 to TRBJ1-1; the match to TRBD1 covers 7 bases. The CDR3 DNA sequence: TGTGCCCAGCAGGTACGAGGGGGCTCTGAAGCTTTCTTT. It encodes CAQQVRGGSEAFF.